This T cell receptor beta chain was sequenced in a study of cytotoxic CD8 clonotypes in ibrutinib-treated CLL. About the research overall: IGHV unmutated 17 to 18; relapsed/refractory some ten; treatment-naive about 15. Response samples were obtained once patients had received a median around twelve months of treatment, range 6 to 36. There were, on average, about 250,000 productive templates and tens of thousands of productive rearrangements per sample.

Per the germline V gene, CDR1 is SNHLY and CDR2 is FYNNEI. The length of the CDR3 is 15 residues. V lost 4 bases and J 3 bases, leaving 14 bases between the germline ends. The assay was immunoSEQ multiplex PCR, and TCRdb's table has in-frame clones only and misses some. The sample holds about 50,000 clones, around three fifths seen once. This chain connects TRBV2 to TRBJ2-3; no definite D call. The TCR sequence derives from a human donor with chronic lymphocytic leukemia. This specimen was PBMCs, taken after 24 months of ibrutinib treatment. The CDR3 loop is CASSGHSLSTDTQYF. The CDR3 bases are TGTGCCAGCAGTGGACACTCCTTGTCGACAGATACGCAGTATTTT.